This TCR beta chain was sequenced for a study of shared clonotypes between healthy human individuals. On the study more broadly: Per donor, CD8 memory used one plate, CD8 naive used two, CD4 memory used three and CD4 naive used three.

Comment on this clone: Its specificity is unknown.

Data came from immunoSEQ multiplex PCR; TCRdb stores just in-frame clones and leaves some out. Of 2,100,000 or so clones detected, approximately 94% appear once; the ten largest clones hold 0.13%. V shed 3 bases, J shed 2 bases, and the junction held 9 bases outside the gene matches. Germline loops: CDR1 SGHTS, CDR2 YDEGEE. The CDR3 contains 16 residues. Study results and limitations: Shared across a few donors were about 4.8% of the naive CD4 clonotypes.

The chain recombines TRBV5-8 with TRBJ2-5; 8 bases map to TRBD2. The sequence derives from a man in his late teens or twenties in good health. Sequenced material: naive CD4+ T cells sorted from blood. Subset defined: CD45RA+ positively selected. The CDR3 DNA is TGTGCCAGCAGCTCGGGACTAGGGACCGTACAAGAGACCCAGTACTTC. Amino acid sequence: CASSSGLGTVQETQYF.